The entry that follows covers one T cell receptor (beta chain) sequence. Its specificity is unknown. Every donor provided 7.5 to 10 milliliters of peripheral blood. J gave up 4 bases and V 0 bases, and 22 bases lay outside the gene matches. Germline CDR1 LGHDT, CDR2 YNNKEL (reference sequence). The CDR3 extends over 23 amino acids. The entry originates in a study of blood T cells in healthy people across ages. General observations from the study: Significant beta diversity loss was already apparent by age roughly 40, declining roughly linearly. The study found more naive CD4+ cells and higher diversity in long-lived than aged donors. Diversity of TCR beta correlated strongly with naive T cell percentage.

The authors ran a second PCR of about 7 to 12 cycles using a sample-barcoded 5' primer and a J-beta primer mix. In TCRdb, the 5' RACE reads were re-called with MiXCR into one record per CDR3 protein. The sample records over 1,300,000 distinct CDR3 sequences, approximately 63% being singletons. What was sequenced was blood. The chain employs TRBV3-1 and TRBJ2-3; 13 bases match TRBD2. This TCR came from a man aged 18 to 30 in good health. In DNA form, the CDR3 reads TGTGCCAGCAGCCAAGATGGGCCCAACTCCGGGACTAGCGGGACGCCTCTATCAGATACGCAGTATTTT. The encoded protein is CASSQDGPNSGTSGTPLSDTQYF.